One and the same sample provided the 8 T cell receptor beta chains below, sequenced in a study of T-cell reconstitution after alpha-beta-depleted transplantation in children. The library targeted TCRbeta and was prepared with unique molecular identifiers. One entry per CDR3 protein, called by TCRdb with MiXCR from the PCR reads. The sample shows hundreds of thousands of distinct CDR3 sequences, over 9.5% of them seen only once. This specimen consisted of PBMCs from the stem cell graft donor, obtained from the stem cell graft. Source of these receptors: a human donor who donated a stem cell graft to a child with acute myeloid leukemia.

This clonotype was seen only a few times. The rearrangement joins TRBV6-5 to TRBJ2-1; D is unclear. V was cut by 7 bases and J by 6 bases, with 13 bases left in between. From germline, CDR1 is MNHEY and CDR2 SVGAGI. This CDR3 has 13 residues. The CDR3 DNA reads as TGTGCCAGCACACGAAGAATGGGCAATGAGCAGTTCTTC. Translation gives CASTRRMGNEQFF.

This clonotype was seen repeatedly, ten times or more. The chain links TRBV20-1 to TRBJ2-5; TRBD2 matches 11 bases. The V segment lost 3 bases and the J segment 2 bases; nucleotides outside the gene matches: 11. CDR3 length: 17 residues. CDR1 and CDR2 from the germline V gene are DFQATT and SNEGSKA (reference sequence). CDR3 amino acids: CSASPLTSGSLQETQYF. The DNA of the CDR3 is TGCAGTGCTAGCCCTCTTACTAGCGGGAGTTTGCAAGAGACCCAGTACTTC.

The chain recombines TRBV4-3 with TRBJ2-1, with 10 positions matching TRBD2. J lost 6 bases, V lost 0 bases, and 5 bases had no gene match. This CDR3 has 16 residues. Germline-derived CDR1 and CDR2 are LGHNA and YSLEER. CDR3 residues: CASSQDRAGGGNEQFF. CDR3 nucleotides: TGCGCCAGCAGCCAAGATAGAGCGGGAGGGGGCAATGAGCAGTTCTTC.

In its sample, this clonotype was seen a few times. The V gene is TRBV27, the J gene TRBJ2-7; D is possibly TRBD1 or TRBD2 (5 bases each). Germline V lookup: CDR1 MNHEY, CDR2 SMNVEV (reference sequence). The ends were cut back, 6 bases at V and 6 bases at J, with 21 bases in the middle. This CDR3 comprises 15 residues. CDR3 nucleotide sequence: TGTGCCAGCAGCCCCGGGACGGCCATGACGGGCGAGCAGTACTTC. This sequence encodes CASSPGTAMTGEQYF.

This clonotype was seen ten or more times. This chain links TRBV10-3 with TRBJ2-2; 7 bases match TRBD1. Looked up from germline, CDR1 is ENHRY and CDR2 is SYGVKD. The V segment lost 7 bases and the J segment 5 bases; nucleotides outside the gene matches: 1. The CDR3 is 12 residues long. The CDR3 DNA is TGTGCCATCACACAGGGGACCGGGGAGCTGTTTTTT. Translation gives CAITQGTGELFF.

In its sample, this clonotype was seen many times. This chain connects TRBV29-1 to TRBJ2-7, with 8 bases aligning to TRBD1. CDR1 and CDR2 (germline): SQVTM, ANQGSEA. The CDR3 totals 13 residues. V lost 1 base, J lost 2 bases, and 1 base stayed unmatched. The CDR3 nucleotides are TGCAGCGTTGAAGGGGACAGGCCCTACGAGCAGTACTTC. It is translated as CSVEGDRPYEQYF.

This clonotype has a count of ten or more. The V gene is TRBV6-2 or TRBV6-3, the J gene TRBJ2-1, with 8 positions matching TRBD2. Germline trimming cut 2 bases from V and 6 bases from J; bases unmatched to any gene: 9. The CDR3 is 16 amino acids. Germline CDR1 MNHEY, CDR2 SVGEGT. In DNA form, the CDR3 reads TGTGCCAGCAGTTACACTATAGCGGGGTGGTCCAATGAGCAGTTCTTC. It specifies CASSYTIAGWSNEQFF.

This chain joins TRBV3-1 and TRBJ2-3; 10 bases are a match to TRBD2. Per germline, CDR1 LGHDT and CDR2 YNNKEL (reference sequence). The ends lost 2 bases at V and 4 bases at J; junction bases unmatched: 6. This CDR3 region has 16 residues. CDR3 in amino acids: CASSQRRGTSADTQYF. Written as DNA, the CDR3 is TGTGCCAGCAGCCAACGGCGAGGGACTAGCGCAGATACGCAGTATTTT.